The 22 T cell receptor beta chains presented below share a single source sample, sequenced in a study of CXCR3-negative and CXCR3-positive naive CD8 T cells. Antigen specificity for these receptors is unknown. Libraries were UMI-labeled 5' RACE TRB cDNA. Each CDR3 protein gets one entry in TCRdb, which reprocessed the 5' RACE reads and gives no DNA. The sample has some 120,000 distinct CDR3 sequences. Points from the study as a whole: Naive cells with CXCR3 showed TRB CDR3s that were more hydrophobic than those in CXCR3-negative naive cells.

The sequenced sample was naive CXCR3+ CD8+ T cells from blood. Subset noted: CD45RO-CCR7+CD27+CD95- naive CD8+ T cells expressing CXCR3 (TNR3+). The receptors come from a human donor in good health. Some clones in this sample may be carry-over from other donors' samples.

The V and J genes are TRBV7-6 and TRBJ2-1; as DNA is missing, the TRBD2 call by TCRdb cannot be tested. The CDR3 is 15 amino acids. The germline CDR1 and CDR2 sequences are SGHVS and FNYEAQ. CDR3 residues: CASSLVGGDYNEQFF.

This chain joins TRBV7-9 and TRBJ1-2; TCRdb names TRBD1, which stays unverified in the absence of DNA. The length of the CDR3 is 14 residues. Germline CDR1 and CDR2: SEHNR and FQNEAQ (reference sequence). This CDR3 reads CASSTGTEHYGYTF.

The CDR3 loop is CASSPPGTRTGEQYF. V gene TRBV7-9 combines with J gene TRBJ2-7; absent DNA, TCRdb's TRBD1 call cannot be checked. The CDR3 loop spans 15 amino acids. The germline V gene encodes CDR1 SEHNR and CDR2 FQNEAQ (reference sequence).

The genes are TRBV10-3 and TRBJ2-3. The length of the CDR3 is 14 residues. Per the germline V gene, CDR1 is ENHRY and CDR2 is SYGVKD. CDR3 protein: CAISEVEITDTQYF.

The CDR3 sequence: CASSLGVGDSYNEQFF. The V call is TRBV7-2, the J call TRBJ2-1. Per germline, CDR1 SGHTA and CDR2 FQGNSA. This CDR3 has 16 amino acids.

This sequence joins TRBV28 and TRBJ1-2. The CDR3 consists of 13 residues. Per the germline V gene, CDR1 is MDHEN and CDR2 is SYDVKM. The CDR3 here is CASSFVGYSGYTF.

The chain uses TRBV7-6 and TRBJ2-7; TCRdb returns TRBD1, unconfirmable since there is no DNA. CDR1 and CDR2 (germline): SGHVS, FNYEAQ. The CDR3 is made up of 15 amino acids. The CDR3 is CASSLAPDSTCEQYF.

The CDR3 loop is CASSPTDRGQADTQYF. The gene calls are TRBV12-3 or TRBV12-4 and TRBJ2-3; absent DNA, TCRdb's TRBD1 call cannot be checked. This CDR3 has 16 residues.

The CDR3 here is CASSPDGTGMYEQYF. The V gene is TRBV11-2, the J gene TRBJ2-7; the TCRdb call, TRBD1, lacks DNA for checking. The CDR3 length is 15 residues. CDR1 is SGHAT and CDR2 is FQNNGV in the germline V gene. The full variable domain, in which reference TRBV11-2 and TRBJ2-7 provide the parts outside the CDR3, is EAGVAQSPRYKIIEKRQSVAFWCNPISGHATLYWYQQILGQGPKLLIQFQNNGVVDDSQLPKDRFSAERLKGVDSTLKIQPAKLEDSAVYLCASSPDGTGMYEQYFGPGTRLTVT.

V gene TRBV12-3 or TRBV12-4 combines with J gene TRBJ1-5. The CDR3 covers 14 residues. The CDR3 sequence: CASSLAGRHQPQHF.

The chain employs TRBV28 and TRBJ2-7. This CDR3 is 14 amino acids long. Germline V gene data show CDR1 as MDHEN and CDR2 as SYDVKM. The CDR3 protein is CASSLTADSYEQYF.

This chain uses TRBV5-5 with TRBJ2-1. This CDR3 contains 12 residues. CDR1 SGHKS and CDR2 YYEKEE come from the germline V gene (reference sequence). The CDR3 is CASSRSHNEQFF.

The V and J genes are TRBV5-1 and TRBJ2-3; the D call of TRBD1 rests on TCRdb alone, since no DNA is present to check it. This CDR3 is 15 amino acids long. CDR1 is SGHRS, CDR2 YFSETQ, per germline. The CDR3 sequence is CASSLEGGITDTQYF.

The J gene is TRBJ2-1, the V gene TRBV12-3 or TRBV12-4; TCRdb reports TRBD1, a call that lacks DNA to check it against. CDR3 length: 13 residues. The CDR3 is CASSSLEGSEQFF.

This chain joins TRBV10-3 and TRBJ1-1. The CDR3 length is 14 residues. Germline CDR1 and CDR2: ENHRY and SYGVKD. This chain's CDR3 is CAISESEGYTEAFF.

The rearrangement links TRBV13 to TRBJ2-1; the D call of TRBD1 rests on TCRdb alone, since no DNA is present to check it. CDR1 is PRHDT and CDR2 is FYEKMQ in the germline V gene (reference sequence). The CDR3 contains 17 residues. The CDR3 here is CASSTISAGATYNEQFF.

The rearrangement joins TRBV29-1 to TRBJ1-2. CDR3 length: 13 residues. Per the germline V gene, CDR1 is SQVTM and CDR2 is ANQGSEA. The chain's CDR3 is CSVEDGGNYGYTF.

The chain is built from TRBV28 and TRBJ1-1; TCRdb gives TRBD1 as the D gene, but with no DNA this cannot be confirmed. CDR3 length: 15 residues. Germline assignment: CDR1 MDHEN and CDR2 SYDVKM. The CDR3 loop is CASSHRESRNTEAFF.

This chain connects TRBV20-1 to TRBJ2-7. Germline values: CDR1 DFQATT, CDR2 SNEGSKA (reference sequence). This CDR3 spans 14 amino acids. CDR3 region: CSARETAERYEQYF.

This rearrangement joins TRBV7-9 to TRBJ2-1; TCRdb returns TRBD1, unconfirmable since there is no DNA. The germline V gene has CDR1 SEHNR and CDR2 FQNEAQ (reference sequence). The CDR3 contains 18 residues. This chain's CDR3 is CASSPLGTGALSYNEQFF. The full variable domain, in which reference TRBV7-9 and TRBJ2-1 provide the parts outside the CDR3, is DTGVSQNPRHKITKRGQNVTFRCDPISEHNRLYWYRQTLGQGPEFLTYFQNEAQLEKSRLLSDRFSAERPKGSFSTLEIQRTEQGDSAMYLCASSPLGTGALSYNEQFFGPGTRLTVL.

The chain carries TRBV6-5 and TRBJ1-1; the D call of TRBD1 rests on TCRdb alone, since no DNA is present to check it. CDR1 and CDR2 from the germline V gene are MNHEY and SVGAGI. There are 13 residues in the CDR3. CDR3 protein: CASTRDRASEAFF.

The chain employs TRBV7-9 and TRBJ1-2; without DNA, the TCRdb call of TRBD1 cannot be checked. CDR3 length: 15 amino acids. In germline, CDR1 is SEHNR, CDR2 FQNEAQ (reference sequence). CDR3 in amino acids: CASSLAGTAHYGYTF.